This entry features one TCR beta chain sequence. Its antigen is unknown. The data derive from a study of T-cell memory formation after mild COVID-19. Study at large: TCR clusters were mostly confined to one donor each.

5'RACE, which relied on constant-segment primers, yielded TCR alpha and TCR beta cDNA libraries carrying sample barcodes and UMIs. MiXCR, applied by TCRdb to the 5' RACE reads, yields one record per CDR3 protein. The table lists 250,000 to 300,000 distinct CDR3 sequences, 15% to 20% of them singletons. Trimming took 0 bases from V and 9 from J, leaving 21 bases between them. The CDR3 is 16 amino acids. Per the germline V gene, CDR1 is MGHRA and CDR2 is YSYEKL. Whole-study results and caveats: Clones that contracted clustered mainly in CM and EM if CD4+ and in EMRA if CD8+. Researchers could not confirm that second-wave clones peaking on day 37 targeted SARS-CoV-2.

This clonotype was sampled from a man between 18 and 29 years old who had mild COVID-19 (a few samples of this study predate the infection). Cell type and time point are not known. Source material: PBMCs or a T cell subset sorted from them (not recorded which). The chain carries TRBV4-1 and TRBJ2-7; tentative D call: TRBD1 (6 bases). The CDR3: CASSQDPRGTGTSQYF. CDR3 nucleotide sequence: TGCGCCAGCAGCCAAGATCCGAGGGGGACGGGGACCTCGCAGTACTTC.